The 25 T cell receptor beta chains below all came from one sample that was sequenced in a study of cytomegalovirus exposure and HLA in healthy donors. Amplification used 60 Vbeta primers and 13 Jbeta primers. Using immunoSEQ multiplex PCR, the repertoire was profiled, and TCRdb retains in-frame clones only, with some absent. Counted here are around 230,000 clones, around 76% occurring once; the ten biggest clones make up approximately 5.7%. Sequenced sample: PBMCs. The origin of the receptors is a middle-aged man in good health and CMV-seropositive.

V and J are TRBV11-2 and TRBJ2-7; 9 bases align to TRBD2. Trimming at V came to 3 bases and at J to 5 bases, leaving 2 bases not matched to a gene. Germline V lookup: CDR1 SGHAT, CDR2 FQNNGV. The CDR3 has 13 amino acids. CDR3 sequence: CASSFSGSNEQYF. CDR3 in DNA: TGTGCCAGCAGCTTTAGCGGGAGCAACGAGCAGTACTTC.

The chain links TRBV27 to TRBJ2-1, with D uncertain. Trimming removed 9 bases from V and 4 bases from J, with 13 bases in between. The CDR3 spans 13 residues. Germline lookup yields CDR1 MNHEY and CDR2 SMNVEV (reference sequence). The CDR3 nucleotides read TGTGCCAGTATAGGAGCTCCGTACAATGAGCAGTTCTTC. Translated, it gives CASIGAPYNEQFF.

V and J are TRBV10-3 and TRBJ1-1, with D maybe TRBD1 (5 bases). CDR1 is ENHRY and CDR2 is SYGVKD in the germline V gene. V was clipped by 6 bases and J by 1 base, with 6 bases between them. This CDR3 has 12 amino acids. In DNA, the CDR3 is TGTGCCATCAGCCAGGGGAACACTGAAGCTTTCTTT. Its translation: CAISQGNTEAFF.

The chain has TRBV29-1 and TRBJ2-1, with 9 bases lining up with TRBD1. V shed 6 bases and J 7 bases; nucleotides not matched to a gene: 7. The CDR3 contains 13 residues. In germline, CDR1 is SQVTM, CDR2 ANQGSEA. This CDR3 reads CSVAGTGTNEQFF. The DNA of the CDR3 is TGCAGCGTCGCCGGGACAGGGACAAATGAGCAGTTCTTC.

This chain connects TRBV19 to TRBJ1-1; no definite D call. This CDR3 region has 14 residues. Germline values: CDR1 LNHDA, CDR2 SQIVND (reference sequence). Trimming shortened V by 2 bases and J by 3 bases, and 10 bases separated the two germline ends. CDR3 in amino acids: CASSIKRSYTEAFF. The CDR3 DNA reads TGTGCCAGTAGTATAAAGCGTTCTTACACTGAAGCTTTCTTT.

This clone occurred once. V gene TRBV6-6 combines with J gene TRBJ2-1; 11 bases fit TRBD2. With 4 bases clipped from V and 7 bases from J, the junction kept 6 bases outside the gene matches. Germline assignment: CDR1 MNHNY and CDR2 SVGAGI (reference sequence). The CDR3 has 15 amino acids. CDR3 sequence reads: CASSSRTSGGNEQFF. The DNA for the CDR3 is TGTGCCAGCAGTTCTCGAACTAGCGGGGGAAATGAGCAGTTCTTC.

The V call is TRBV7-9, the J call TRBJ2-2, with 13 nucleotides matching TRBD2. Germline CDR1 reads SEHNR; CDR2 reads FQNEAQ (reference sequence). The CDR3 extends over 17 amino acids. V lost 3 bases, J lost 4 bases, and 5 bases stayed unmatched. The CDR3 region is CASSFGLAGAVTGELFF. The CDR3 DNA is TGTGCCAGCAGCTTTGGACTAGCGGGAGCGGTCACCGGGGAGCTGTTTTTT.

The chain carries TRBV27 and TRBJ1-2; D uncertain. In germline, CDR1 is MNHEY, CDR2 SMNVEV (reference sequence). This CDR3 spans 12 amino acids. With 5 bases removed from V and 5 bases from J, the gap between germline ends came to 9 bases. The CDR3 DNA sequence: TGTGCCAGCAGTCCACGGGGATATGGCTACACCTTC. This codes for CASSPRGYGYTF.

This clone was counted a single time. The CDR3 DNA reads TGTGCCAGCAGCGATCCCGGGACAGTGGGTGGCTACACCTTC. Translation gives CASSDPGTVGGYTF. The rearrangement uses TRBV7-2 and TRBJ1-2; 7 bases are shared with TRBD1. The V and J ends lost 5 bases and 7 bases, in that order; junction bases with no gene match: 10. Germline V lookup: CDR1 SGHTA, CDR2 FQGNSA. CDR3 size: 14 residues.

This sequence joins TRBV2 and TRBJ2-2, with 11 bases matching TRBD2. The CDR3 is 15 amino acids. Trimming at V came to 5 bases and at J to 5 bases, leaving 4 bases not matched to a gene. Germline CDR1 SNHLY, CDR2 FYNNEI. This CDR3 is CASSITSGRTGELFF. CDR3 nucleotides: TGTGCCAGCAGTATCACTAGCGGGAGAACCGGGGAGCTGTTTTTT.

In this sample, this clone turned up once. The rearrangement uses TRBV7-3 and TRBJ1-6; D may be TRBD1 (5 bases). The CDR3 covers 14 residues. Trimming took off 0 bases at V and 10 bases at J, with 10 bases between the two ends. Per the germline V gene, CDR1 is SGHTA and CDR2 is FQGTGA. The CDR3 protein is CASSLTSGRSPLHF. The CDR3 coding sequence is TGTGCCAGCAGCTTAACGTCAGGGAGGTCACCCCTCCACTTT.

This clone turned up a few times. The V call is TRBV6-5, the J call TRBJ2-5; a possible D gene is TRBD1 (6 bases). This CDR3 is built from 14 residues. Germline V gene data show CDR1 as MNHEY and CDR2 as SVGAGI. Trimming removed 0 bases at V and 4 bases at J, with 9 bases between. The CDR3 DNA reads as TGTGCCAGCAGTTACTCGAGGGGGACAGAGACCCAGTACTTC. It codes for CASSYSRGTETQYF.

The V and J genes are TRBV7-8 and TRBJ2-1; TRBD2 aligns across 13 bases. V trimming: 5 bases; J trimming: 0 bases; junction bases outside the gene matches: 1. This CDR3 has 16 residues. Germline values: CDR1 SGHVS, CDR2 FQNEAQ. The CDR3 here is CASSRTSGSSYNEQFF. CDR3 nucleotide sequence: TGTGCCAGCAGCAGGACTAGCGGGAGCTCCTACAATGAGCAGTTCTTC.

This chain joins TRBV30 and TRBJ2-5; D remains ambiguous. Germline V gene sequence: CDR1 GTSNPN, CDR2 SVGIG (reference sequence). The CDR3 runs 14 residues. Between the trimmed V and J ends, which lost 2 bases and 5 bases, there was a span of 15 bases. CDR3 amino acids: CAWSPQIQMETQYF. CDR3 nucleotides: TGTGCCTGGAGTCCCCAAATCCAAATGGAGACCCAGTACTTC.

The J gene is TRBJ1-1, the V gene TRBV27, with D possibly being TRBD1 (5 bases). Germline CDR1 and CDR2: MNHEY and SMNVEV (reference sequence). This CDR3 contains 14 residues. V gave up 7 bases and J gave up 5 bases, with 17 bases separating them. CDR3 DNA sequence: TGTGCCAGCATCCCCGCCCTGGGGGGGACTGAAGCTTTCTTT. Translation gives CASIPALGGTEAFF.

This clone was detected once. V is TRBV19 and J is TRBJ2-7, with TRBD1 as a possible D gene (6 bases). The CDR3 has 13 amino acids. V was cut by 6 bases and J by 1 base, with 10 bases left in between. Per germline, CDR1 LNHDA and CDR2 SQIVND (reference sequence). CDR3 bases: TGTGCCAGTAGGGGCGGACAGTCCTACGAGCAGTACTTC. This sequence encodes CASRGGQSYEQYF.

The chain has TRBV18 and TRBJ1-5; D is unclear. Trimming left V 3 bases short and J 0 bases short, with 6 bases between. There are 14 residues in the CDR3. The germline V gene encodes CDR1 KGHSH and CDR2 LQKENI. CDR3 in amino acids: CASSPVNSNQPQHF. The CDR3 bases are TGTGCCAGCTCACCTGTAAATAGCAATCAGCCCCAGCATTTT.

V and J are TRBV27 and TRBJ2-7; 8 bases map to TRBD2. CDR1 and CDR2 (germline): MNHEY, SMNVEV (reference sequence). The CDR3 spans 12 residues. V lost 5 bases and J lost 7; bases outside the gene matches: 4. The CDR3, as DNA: TGTGCCAGCAGTCACGGGACTAGTGAGCAGTACTTC. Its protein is CASSHGTSEQYF.

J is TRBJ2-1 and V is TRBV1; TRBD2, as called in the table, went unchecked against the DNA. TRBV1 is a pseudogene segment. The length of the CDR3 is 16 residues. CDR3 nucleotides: TGCACCAGCAGCCAACCGACTAATCCCTACAACAATGAGCAGTTCTTC. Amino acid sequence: CTSSQPTNPYNNEQFF.

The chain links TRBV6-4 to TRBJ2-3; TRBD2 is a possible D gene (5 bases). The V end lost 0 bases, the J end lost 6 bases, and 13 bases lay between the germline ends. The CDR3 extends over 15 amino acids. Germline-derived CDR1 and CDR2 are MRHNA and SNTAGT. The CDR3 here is CASSDSADSRDTQYF. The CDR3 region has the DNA TGTGCCAGCAGTGACTCGGCGGACTCGAGGGATACGCAGTATTTT.

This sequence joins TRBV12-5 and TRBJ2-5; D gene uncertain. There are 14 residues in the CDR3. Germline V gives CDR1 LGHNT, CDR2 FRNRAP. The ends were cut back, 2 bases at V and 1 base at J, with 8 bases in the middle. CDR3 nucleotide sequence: TGTGCTAGTGGTTTGATGACTGTCCAAGAGACCCAGTACTTC. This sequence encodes CASGLMTVQETQYF.

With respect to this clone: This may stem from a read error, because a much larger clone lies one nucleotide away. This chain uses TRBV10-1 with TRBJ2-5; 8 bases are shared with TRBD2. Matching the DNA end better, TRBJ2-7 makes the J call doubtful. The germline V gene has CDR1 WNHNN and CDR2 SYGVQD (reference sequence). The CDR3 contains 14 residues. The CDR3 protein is CASSESGSGHEQYF. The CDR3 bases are TGCGCCAGCAGTGAAAGCGGGAGCGGCCACGAGCAGTACTTC.

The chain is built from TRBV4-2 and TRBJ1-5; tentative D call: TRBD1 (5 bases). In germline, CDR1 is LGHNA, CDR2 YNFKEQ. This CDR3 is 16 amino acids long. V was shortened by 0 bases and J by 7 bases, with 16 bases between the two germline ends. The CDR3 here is CASSQDWAREWQPQHF. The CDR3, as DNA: TGTGCCAGCAGCCAAGATTGGGCCAGGGAATGGCAGCCCCAGCATTTT.

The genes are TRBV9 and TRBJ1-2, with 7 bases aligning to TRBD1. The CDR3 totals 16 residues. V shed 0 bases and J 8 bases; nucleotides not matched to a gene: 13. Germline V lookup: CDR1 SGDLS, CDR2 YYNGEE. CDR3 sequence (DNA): TGTGCCAGCAGCGTAGCGCCACAGGGGCAGGTCGGGGGCTACACCTTC. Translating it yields CASSVAPQGQVGGYTF.

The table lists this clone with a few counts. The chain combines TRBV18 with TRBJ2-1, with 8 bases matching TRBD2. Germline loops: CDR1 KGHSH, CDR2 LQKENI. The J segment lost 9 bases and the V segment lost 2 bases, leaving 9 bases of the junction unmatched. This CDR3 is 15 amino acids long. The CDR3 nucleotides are TGTGCCAGCTCACCAAGAATCGGGACTAGTGGTGAGCAGTTCTTC. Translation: CASSPRIGTSGEQFF.